A selection of T cell receptor beta chains follows, all from one sample in a study of blood T cells in healthy people across ages. From the 5' RACE reads, TCRdb called clonotypes with MiXCR, one entry per CDR3 protein. The top ten clones hold 2.5% to 3.5% of a sample with 750,000 to 950,000 distinct CDR3 sequences, about 26% of them seen once. These data were also filed under a second study, of T cells of mothers and their children.

The sequencing input was blood. These receptors were collected from a boy younger than 18 in good health. CDR3s leave out the opening cysteine and the closing phenylalanine or tryptophan. Fields, in order: clone size, V gene, J gene, CDR3 protein. Size values are once, few and many counts, or a class for expanded clones, and some rows have none.

few,TRBV10-1,TRBJ2-2,ASSESRRASGASGELF
few,TRBV3-1,TRBJ2-7,ASSQRGYSYEQY
many,TRBV2,TRBJ2-7,ASSENYEQY
-,TRBV20-1,TRBJ2-3,SARDGPGTNTDTQY
few,TRBV21-1,TRBJ1-4,ASISPGQHEKLF
-,TRBV3-1,TRBJ2-5,ATDSLTRETQY
-,TRBV7-6,TRBJ1-4,ASSLGPNFRGTNEKLF
-,TRBV9,TRBJ1-6,ASSDMYNSPLH
-,TRBV7-3,TRBJ2-5,ASSLSSGYQETQY
few,TRBV20-1,TRBJ1-2,SARVRLPQFYGYT
-,TRBV12-3/TRBV12-4,TRBJ2-3,ASSLRGLNTDTQY
-,TRBV7-2,TRBJ1-6,ASSLIPGGPLH
few,TRBV5-1,TRBJ2-7,ASRSTGTGLYEQY
-,TRBV9,TRBJ1-4,ASSSDGTQNEKLF
few,TRBV9,TRBJ2-1,ASSLTGAGHEQF
-,TRBV27,-,ASKRTSGDNEQF
-,TRBV2,TRBJ1-5,ASSDPGAGNQPQH
few,TRBV29-1,TRBJ1-1,SAIQGLNTEAF
-,TRBV9,TRBJ2-2,ASSVDGGSHTGELF
few,TRBV14,TRBJ2-5,ASSQVPPPGETQY
few,TRBV28,TRBJ2-7,ASSFSPETGTLSYEQY
-,TRBV12-3/TRBV12-4,TRBJ2-7,ASSFGQEFYEQY
-,TRBV10-2,TRBJ2-5,ASSESGLAGNQY
few,TRBV20-1,TRBJ2-4,SAGGDRGFGIQY
-,TRBV5-6,TRBJ1-3,ASSPALEQMVNTIY
few,TRBV20-1,-,SARGWGLVDEQF
-,TRBV3-1,-,ASSARLAGAETQY
-,TRBV20-1,TRBJ2-7,SARDPGEQY
-,TRBV20-1,TRBJ2-5,SASRLAGQVQAQY
-,TRBV5-1,TRBJ1-1,ASSLATGQGLNTEAF
-,TRBV21-1,TRBJ2-1,VSSKALGIAGGIEQF
few,TRBV28,TRBJ2-5,ARGRRNNQETQY
-,TRBV5-5,TRBJ2-5,ASSLIVGISASGEQH
few,TRBV4-2,TRBJ2-1,ASSQKTGGRDNEQF
few,TRBV7-2,TRBJ1-5,ASSSSDQPQH
few,TRBV3-1,TRBJ1-2,ASSQLGGTSNYGYT
few,TRBV12-3/TRBV12-4,TRBJ1-1,ASSIQGEAF
once,TRBV7-9,TRBJ2-3,ASSFGGHTDTQY
-,TRBV5-6,TRBJ1-2,ASSPGDTFFYGYT
-,TRBV14,TRBJ2-5,ASSSTLRDRGIETQY
few,TRBV5-1,TRBJ1-6,ASSLEGDNSPLH
many,TRBV12-3/TRBV12-4,TRBJ1-2,ASSLDFQGLGDGYT
-,TRBV5-1,TRBJ2-2,ASSLLGSPGELF
few,TRBV4-2,TRBJ1-2,ASSQARGDVYGYT
-,TRBV30,TRBJ1-4,AWIEGEKLF